This TCR beta chain emerged from a study of blood T cell repertoires in COVID-19. The overall study: Samples came from the United States, Italy and Spain, spanning acute and convalescent COVID-19. The cDNA or gDNA used as material had been derived from T cells, B-cell-depleted T cells, or PBMCs.

Source study methods: The authors estimated nucleated cell counts from reference gene primer amplification. Method: immunoSEQ multiplex PCR; TCRdb's copy keeps in-frame clones and lacks some. The V and J calls and the clone size are those of that table, but D and trimming were determined from the DNA. The profile shows 160,000 or so clones, 90% of them singletons. V was clipped by 4 bases and J by 7 bases; unmatched bases: 5. CDR1 and CDR2 (germline): SGHNT, YYREEE (reference sequence). The CDR3 runs 13 residues. Sequencing was done on a sample of peripheral blood. The clonotype was recovered from a man in his fifties or sixties with active or convalescent COVID-19. V gene TRBV5-4 combines with J gene TRBJ1-1, with 9 positions matching TRBD1. CDR3 DNA sequence: TGTGCCAGCAGCCCGGGACAGGGTCTTGAAGCTTTCTTT. Its protein is CASSPGQGLEAFF. The full variable domain, in which reference TRBV5-4 and TRBJ1-1 provide the parts outside the CDR3, is ETGVTQSPTHLIKTRGQQVTLRCSSQSGHNTVSWYQQALGQGPQFIFQYYREEENGRGNFPPRFSGLQFPNYSSELNVNALELDDSALYLCASSPGQGLEAFFGQGTRLTVV.